This T cell receptor beta chain stems from a study of human T cells and chemical hapten exposure. Overall study context: The patients, most of them female, presented with alopecia areata, totalis or universalis.

One entry per CDR3 protein results from TCRdb running MiXCR on the RACE reads. The sample holds 80,000 to 100,000 distinct CDR3 sequences, roughly 27% seen once. The time point is: patch test 3, about 24 weeks after DPC sensitization. As for treatment: therapeutic diphenylcyclopropenone sensitization with weekly scalp DPC. Staff drew blood before applying each patch test. The TCR was taken from a man aged 35 to 55 with alopecia areata. Some clones in this sample may be carry-over from other donors' samples. This specimen consisted of whole blood, obtained in connection with sensitization to the hapten diphenylcyclopropenone (DPC).

CDR3 loop: CASSLAPGRNEKLFF. The CDR3 DNA follows: TGCGCCAGCAGCCTCGCCCCGGGACGAAATGAAAAACTGTTTTTT. The chain uses TRBV5-1 and TRBJ1-4; the D gene is possibly TRBD1 (5 bases). Germline V gives CDR1 SGHRS, CDR2 YFSETQ. The CDR3 covers 15 residues. V was clipped by 4 bases and J by 5 bases, with 15 bases between them. The full variable domain, rest sourced from reference TRBV5-1 and TRBJ1-4, is KAGVTQTPRYLIKTRGQQVTLSCSPISGHRSVSWYQQTPGQGLQFLFEYFSETQRNKGNFPGRFSGRQFSNSRSEMNVSTLELGDSALYLCASSLAPGRNEKLFFGSGTQLSVL.